The text below deals with one T cell receptor beta chain. Its specific antigen is unknown. Base qualities are missing; no much larger clone stands one base away. Library generation was performed with the immunoSEQ multiplex PCR assay. RNA was extracted from all samples and reverse transcribed into cDNA as template for TCR sequencing. SuperScript III was used for first-strand cDNA synthesis, primed with a 2:1 mix of oligo-dT and random hexamers. A synthetic immune receptor repertoire was used to gauge amplification bias, and whatever bias remained was removed computationally. The paper's processing steps were these. Raw reads were preprocessed to remove errors, and CDR3 was defined according to IMGT conventions as the region from the conserved cysteine to phenylalanine. Clonality was computed as 1 minus the Shannon entropy, with the entropy normalized by log2 of the number of productive unique TCRs. CD4 or CD8 identity of scalp clones was inferred by cross-referencing scalp TCRbeta sequences with sorted blood CD4 and CD8 repertoires. This is the immuneACCESS table as TCRdb keeps it, with only in-frame sequences that have V and J called. A part of the clones is gone; compared with another copy, unresolved V genes explain less than half, and the rest is unexplained. That table is the source of V, J and clone size, and D and trimming were worked out from the DNA. The sample table records around 110,000 clones; around 53% of these occur just once. 10% to 15% of the sample lies in the top ten.

Read against the paper, the sample's time point label means: less than 25 weeks on oral tofacitinib. In the paper's terms, the treatment or condition label means: oral pan-JAK inhibitor, 5-10 mg twice daily. Lesional scalp punch biopsies and peripheral blood were obtained from alopecia areata patients. PBMCs were isolated by density centrifugation and stained for CD3, CD4 and CD8, after which CD4+ and CD8+ T cells were sorted on a FACSAria. These data are taken from a study of CD8+ T cells in alopecia areata (dated 2018 in TCRdb). Background on the whole study: The treated patients, all with moderate-to-severe alopecia areata, were enrolled in an open-label pilot trial of oral tofacitinib given at 5 to 10 mg twice daily. For the treated patients, the SALT score, which quantifies what percentage of scalp surface area is affected, served as the measure of disease severity. Biopsies were taken from tofacitinib-treated patients at baseline and at 4 and 24 weeks of treatment, and a later scalp biopsy was taken in several of the tofacitinib-treated patients. On the human side, TCRbeta sequencing was run on scalp tissue and on sorted CD4+ and CD8+ peripheral blood T cells from healthy controls and from alopecia areata patients with either patchy or totalis/universalis disease. In both human patients and the C3H/HeJ mouse model, the study applied high-throughput TCRbeta sequencing to look at T cell clonal expansion in alopecia areata. RNA came from the PAXgene miRNA kit for fixed scalp, the miRNeasy kit for PBMCs, and the RNeasy kit for mouse skin. TCRbeta CDR3 regions were amplified by immunoSEQ multiplex PCR using 35 Vbeta forward and 13 Jbeta reverse primers. Scalp clonality was compared across normal scalp (n=4), patchy alopecia areata scalp (n=8), and alopecia totalis/universalis scalp (n=8). Tofacitinib was given for 6 to 18 months, followed by 6 months of follow-up off drug to assess delayed response and recurrence. On the study overall, not on this receptor specifically: Tofacitinib significantly decreased scalp clonality and the number of expanded CD8+ clones among the top 100 scalp clones. Many expanded lesional clones persisted in scalp and blood during tofacitinib treatment, which may partly explain relapse after stopping treatment. TCR sequences shared between patients were less clear than in mice, possibly partly because of HLA diversity in the patient population. Scalp TCR repertoire analysis is complicated because resident alphabeta T cells in normal human skin are also sequenced, whereas mouse skin is dominated by gammadelta T cells. Compared with normal scalp, lesional scalp had higher clonality and more expanded CD8+ clones, particularly in alopecia totalis/universalis, a pattern that suggests antigenic drive. Because the treated cohort was small and had only one nonresponder, larger studies are needed to examine links between baseline CD8+ expansion and response.

V gives up 2 bases and J gives up 3 bases, and the segment between their germline ends measures 14 bases. CDR1 and CDR2, per the germline V gene (reference sequence), are LNHNV and YYDKDF. The CDR3 holds 16 amino acids from the cysteine to the phenylalanine. Only the CDR3 DNA is retained, 48 bases long and in frame from the first base. The material sequenced was CD8+ T cells sorted from blood, taken at week 24, from a patient treated with tofacitinib. Recombination linked TRBV15 to TRBJ1-5; too little of a D gene remains to name it. The TCR comes from a human donor with alopecia areata. CDR3 protein: CATSRSGPSYNQPQHF. The sequenced DNA: TGTGCCACCAGCAGATCCGGACCGTCGTACAATCAGCCCCAGCATTTT.